The 9 T cell receptor beta chains below come from one sample, sequenced in a study of vaccination and CD4 T cells after COVID-19. Their target antigens are unknown. Once obtained from cultured CD4+ T cells, the DNA was sequenced using the Oncomine TCR Beta short-read assay. One entry per CDR3 protein results from TCRdb running MiXCR on the PCR reads. The sample has 20,000 to 25,000 distinct CDR3 sequences, 50% to 65% seen once. Treatment noted: approximately nine-day PBMC culture with coronavirus spike peptide pools or control peptides (ViraFEST assay). Sequencing was performed on CD4+ T cells from blood, cultured in vitro. The receptors derive from a human donor who had recovered from COVID-19.

CDR3 protein: CASSLAFSGSTDTQYF. As DNA, the CDR3 is TGTGCCAGCAGTTTAGCTTTTAGCGGGAGTACAGATACGCAGTATTTT. The chain employs TRBV28 and TRBJ2-3; 9 positions agree with TRBD2. With 2 bases clipped from V and 3 bases from J, the junction kept 6 bases outside the gene matches. The CDR3 has 16 amino acids. CDR1 MDHEN and CDR2 SYDVKM come from the germline V gene. Full variable domain (outside the CDR3, taken from reference TRBV28 and TRBJ2-3): DVKVTQSSRYLVKRTGEKVFLECVQDMDHENMFWYRQDPGLGLRLIYFSYDVKMKEKGDIPEGYSVSREKKERFSLILESASTNQTSMYLCASSLAFSGSTDTQYFGPGTRLTVL.

The sample holds a few counts of this clonotype. This chain connects TRBV7-9 to TRBJ1-2; 7 bases fit TRBD1. Trimming cost V 6 bases and J 4 bases; bases outside gene matches: 8. Germline lookup yields CDR1 SEHNR and CDR2 FQNEAQ (reference sequence). CDR3 length: 14 residues. CDR3 DNA: TGTGCCAGCAGGCACTCGGGGGACAGCTATGGCTACACCTTC. Protein: CASRHSGDSYGYTF.

This clonotype was counted a few times. The genes are TRBV27 and TRBJ1-6, with 8 positions matching TRBD1. V lost 6 bases to trimming and J lost 3 bases; unmatched junction nucleotides: 7. Germline CDR1 MNHEY, CDR2 SMNVEV (reference sequence). This CDR3 is 16 amino acids long. The CDR3 coding sequence is TGTGCCAGCAGCCAAGGGACAGGTTTCTATAATTCACCCCTCCACTTT. Translation: CASSQGTGFYNSPLHF.

The V call is TRBV20-1, the J call TRBJ2-7; 9 positions agree with TRBD1. CDR1 is DFQATT, CDR2 SNEGSKA, per germline (reference sequence). The CDR3 is 13 amino acids. Germline trimming cut 5 bases from V and 3 bases from J; bases unmatched to any gene: 5. Here the CDR3 reads CSAPGQGYYEQYF. Written as DNA, the CDR3 is TGCAGTGCTCCGGGACAGGGTTACTACGAGCAGTACTTC.

J is TRBJ2-1 and V is TRBV7-9, with D maybe TRBD1 (7 bases). V was trimmed by 5 bases and J by 6 bases, leaving 20 bases between them. The CDR3 loop spans 16 amino acids. CDR1 is SEHNR and CDR2 is FQNEAQ in the germline V gene (reference sequence). The DNA for the CDR3 is TGTGCCAGCAGCCCGGGAACAGGGGCAGCGGGCAATGAGCAGTTCTTC. This sequence encodes CASSPGTGAAGNEQFF.

This chain joins TRBV27 and TRBJ1-5, with 7 bases identical to TRBD1. The CDR3 runs 14 residues. Trimming removed 6 bases from V and 7 bases from J; junction bases left unmatched: 9. Germline loops: CDR1 MNHEY, CDR2 SMNVEV (reference sequence). CDR3 DNA sequence: TGTGCCAGCAGATGGGGGACAGTATGGCAGCCCCAGCATTTT. Translating it yields CASRWGTVWQPQHF.

The chain is built from TRBV28 and TRBJ2-1; D could derive from TRBD1 or TRBD2 (5 bases each). CDR3 length equals 15 residues. Trimming shortened V by 7 bases and J by 8 bases, and 21 bases separated the two germline ends. Germline V lookup: CDR1 MDHEN, CDR2 SYDVKM. The CDR3: CASILGAGGLDEQFF. Here the CDR3 DNA reads TGTGCCAGCATCCTTGGGGCAGGAGGACTGGATGAGCAGTTCTTC. The full variable domain, with the rest looked up from reference TRBV28 and TRBJ2-1, is DVKVTQSSRYLVKRTGEKVFLECVQDMDHENMFWYRQDPGLGLRLIYFSYDVKMKEKGDIPEGYSVSREKKERFSLILESASTNQTSMYLCASILGAGGLDEQFFGPGTRLTVL.

This clonotype was seen only once. The chain recombines TRBV28 with TRBJ1-5, with 7 bases matching TRBD1. The V segment lost 4 bases and the J segment 5 bases; nucleotides outside the gene matches: 5. CDR1 is MDHEN, CDR2 SYDVKM, per germline. The CDR3 sequence is 14 residues long. As DNA, the CDR3 is TGTGCCAGCAGTTCCCGGGACAGCTATCAGCCCCAGCATTTT. Translated, it gives CASSSRDSYQPQHF.

The CDR3 loop reads CASSMLGGVQETQYF. In nucleotides, the CDR3 is TGTGCCAGTAGTATGCTCGGGGGGGTCCAAGAGACCCAGTACTTC. The V and J genes are TRBV19 and TRBJ2-5; 8 bases are a match to TRBD2. The trim removed 3 bases at V and 1 base at J, leaving 4 bases unmatched. The CDR3 has 15 amino acids. CDR1 is LNHDA, CDR2 SQIVND, per germline (reference sequence). The full variable domain, its missing parts supplied by reference TRBV19 and TRBJ2-5, is DGGITQSPKYLFRKEGQNVTLSCEQNLNHDAMYWYRQDPGQGLRLIYYSQIVNDFQKGDIAEGYSVSREKKESFPLTVTSAQKNPTAFYLCASSMLGGVQETQYFGPGTRLLVL.